The 30 T cell receptor beta chains reported below all come from one sample, sequenced in a study of Ad26.COV2.S vaccination and SARS-CoV-2 variants. The data were produced by immunoSEQ multiplex PCR, yet TCRdb's version contains in-frame clones alone and is incomplete. The table has 400,000 to 450,000 clones, 90% seen once. Described treatment: 15 to 20 received Ad26.COV2.S at low or high dose, single or two shots; five or six received placebo; per-sample allocation not given. Sampling was performed 63 days after the first vaccine or placebo injection. Sequenced material: peripheral blood, taken in a trial of Ad26.COV2.S vaccine versus placebo. The receptors here all came from a person between 18 and 59 years old who received the Ad26.COV2.S COVID-19 vaccine or a placebo.

The chain recombines TRBV5-4 with TRBJ2-7, with 7 nucleotides matching TRBD1. V shed 3 bases, J shed 12 bases, and the junction held 6 bases outside the gene matches. Germline V gene sequence: CDR1 SGHNT, CDR2 YYREEE (reference sequence). The CDR3 has 11 residues. This chain's CDR3 is CASSYRQGPYF. CDR3 sequence (DNA): TGTGCCAGCAGCTACCGACAGGGACCGTACTTC.

The J gene is TRBJ1-1, the V gene TRBV11-2; D may be TRBD1 (5 bases). V was clipped by 1 base and J by 1 base, with 16 bases between them. The CDR3 runs to 17 residues. Per the germline V gene, CDR1 is SGHAT and CDR2 is FQNNGV. CDR3 sequence (DNA): TGTGCCAGCAGCTTAGGGGGGGGGTTTGCCTGGAACACTGAAGCTTTCTTT. It yields the protein CASSLGGGFAWNTEAFF. Combining the CDR3 with reference TRBV11-2 and TRBJ1-1 gives the whole variable domain EAGVAQSPRYKIIEKRQSVAFWCNPISGHATLYWYQQILGQGPKLLIQFQNNGVVDDSQLPKDRFSAERLKGVDSTLKIQPAKLEDSAVYLCASSLGGGFAWNTEAFFGQGTRLTVV.

The chain employs TRBV30 and TRBJ2-3, with 11 bases identical to TRBD2. Germline V gives CDR1 GTSNPN, CDR2 SVGIG (reference sequence). CDR3 size: 14 residues. V was clipped by 0 bases and J by 5 bases; unmatched bases: 1. CDR3 protein: CAWSVGLAGDTQYF. The CDR3 nucleotides read TGTGCCTGGAGTGTAGGACTAGCGGGAGATACGCAGTATTTT.

The rearrangement joins TRBV6-5 to TRBJ1-5; TRBD1 aligns across 9 bases. V lost 7 bases and J lost 9; bases outside the gene matches: 7. Germline CDR1 MNHEY, CDR2 SVGAGI. The CDR3 spans 13 residues. The CDR3 sequence is CASINRGRVPQHF. The CDR3, as DNA: TGTGCCAGCATTAACAGGGGGCGGGTGCCCCAGCATTTT.

The chain joins TRBV18 to TRBJ1-2; 7 bases fit TRBD1. This CDR3 comprises 18 residues. The germline CDR1 and CDR2 sequences are KGHSH and LQKENI. The V and J ends lost 2 bases and 2 bases, in that order; junction bases with no gene match: 14. CDR3 DNA sequence: TGTGCCAGCTCACCAGAAGGAACAGGGGCCACGTTAAACTATGGCTACACCTTC. Translated: CASSPEGTGATLNYGYTF.

Turning to this clone: Distinct nucleotide sequences in the sample also encode this CDR3. The chain has TRBV2 and TRBJ2-5; D call uncertain. Trimming removed 5 bases from V and 3 bases from J, with 4 bases in between. The V gene's germline CDR1 is SNHLY and CDR2 FYNNEI. The CDR3 is made up of 11 amino acids. The CDR3 sequence is CASSLKETQYF. CDR3 in DNA: TGTGCCAGCAGTCTTAAAGAGACCCAGTACTTC.

The chain combines TRBV10-2 with TRBJ2-3; 10 bases are shared with TRBD1. J was trimmed by 3 bases and V by 6 bases; bases with no gene match: 6. CDR3 length: 15 residues. Germline CDR1 WSHSY, CDR2 SAAADI. The chain's CDR3 is CASRATGGETDTQYF. DNA of the CDR3: TGCGCCAGCAGGGCGACAGGGGGCGAGACAGATACGCAGTATTTT.

The chain links TRBV29-1 to TRBJ2-3, with D maybe TRBD2 (5 bases). Trimming removed 5 bases at V and 0 bases at J, with 9 bases between. The CDR3 is made up of 13 amino acids. Per the germline V gene, CDR1 is SQVTM and CDR2 is ANQGSEA. CDR3 in amino acids: CSVSGPSTDTQYF. In nucleotides, the CDR3 is TGCAGCGTTAGCGGTCCTAGCACAGATACGCAGTATTTT.

V usage is TRBV12-3 or TRBV12-4 and J usage is TRBJ2-1; possible D gene TRBD2, 6 bases. CDR3 length: 13 amino acids. Trimming took off 3 bases at V and 9 bases at J, with 12 bases between the two ends. The CDR3 sequence is CASSFSGSGEQFF. The CDR3 bases are TGTGCCAGCAGTTTCTCCGGGAGTGGTGAGCAGTTCTTC.

This clone was observed a few times. This chain uses TRBV7-2 with TRBJ2-1; 8 bases are a match to TRBD2. Germline CDR1 and CDR2: SGHTA and FQGNSA. With 2 bases clipped from V and 6 bases from J, the junction kept 6 bases outside the gene matches. The CDR3 covers 15 residues. Here the CDR3 reads CASSLPGLAANEQFF. The CDR3 nucleotides are TGTGCCAGCAGCTTACCCGGACTAGCAGCCAATGAGCAGTTCTTC.

This sequence joins TRBV27 and TRBJ1-6; no reliable D call. With 5 bases removed from V and 4 bases from J, the gap between germline ends came to 9 bases. This CDR3 contains 14 residues. Germline lookup yields CDR1 MNHEY and CDR2 SMNVEV (reference sequence). This CDR3 reads CASSPGGYNSPLHF. The CDR3 nucleotides read TGTGCCAGCAGTCCGGGAGGGTATAATTCACCCCTCCACTTT.

The J gene is TRBJ2-1, the V gene TRBV5-1; D uncertain. Germline CDR1 reads SGHRS; CDR2 reads YFSETQ. V was clipped by 0 bases and J by 2 bases, with 9 bases between them. This CDR3 comprises 15 residues. The CDR3: CASSLGSATYNEQFF. DNA of the CDR3: TGCGCCAGCAGCTTGGGATCGGCCACCTACAATGAGCAGTTCTTC. The full variable domain, completed using reference TRBV5-1 and TRBJ2-1, is KAGVTQTPRYLIKTRGQQVTLSCSPISGHRSVSWYQQTPGQGLQFLFEYFSETQRNKGNFPGRFSGRQFSNSRSEMNVSTLELGDSALYLCASSLGSATYNEQFFGPGTRLTVL.

This clone was observed once. The rearrangement links TRBV30 to TRBJ1-4; possibly TRBD1 for D (5 bases). Germline CDR1 is GTSNPN and CDR2 is SVGIG (reference sequence). The V and J ends lost 0 bases and 7 bases respectively, with 6 bases between them. The CDR3 spans 12 residues. CDR3 nucleotides: TGTGCCTGGAGTGTCGGGGGTGAAAAACTGTTTTTT. Its protein product is CAWSVGGEKLFF.

The chain has TRBV19 and TRBJ1-2; D uncertain. CDR1 LNHDA and CDR2 SQIVND come from the germline V gene (reference sequence). This CDR3 comprises 13 residues. Deletions cut 6 bases from V and 2 bases from J, with 10 bases between. CDR3 loop: CASRGRRNYGYTF. The CDR3 bases are TGTGCCAGTAGGGGGAGAAGAAACTATGGCTACACCTTC. Supplemented by reference TRBV19 and TRBJ1-2, the full variable domain reads DGGITQSPKYLFRKEGQNVTLSCEQNLNHDAMYWYRQDPGQGLRLIYYSQIVNDFQKGDIAEGYSVSREKKESFPLTVTSAQKNPTAFYLCASRGRRNYGYTFGSGTRLTVV.

V and J are TRBV12-3 or TRBV12-4 and TRBJ2-3; D is uncertain. The CDR3 length is 12 residues. The V and J ends lost 6 bases and 4 bases respectively, with 8 bases between them. The CDR3 protein is CASSPLADTQYF. CDR3 bases: TGTGCCAGCAGCCCCCTAGCAGATACGCAGTATTTT.

This clone was seen once. This chain links TRBV9 with TRBJ2-1; TRBD2 agrees at 8 bases. CDR1 and CDR2 from the germline V gene are SGDLS and YYNGEE. V shed 3 bases, J shed 7 bases, and the junction held 6 bases outside the gene matches. There are 14 residues in the CDR3. CDR3 in DNA: TGTGCCAGCAGCGCCGGGACTAGGTCTAATGAGCAGTTCTTC. This translates into CASSAGTRSNEQFF.

The genes are TRBV29-1 and TRBJ1-1; D may be TRBD1 (6 bases). Deletions cut 5 bases from V and 3 bases from J, with 16 bases between. The CDR3 consists of 14 residues. CDR1 and CDR2 (germline): SQVTM, ANQGSEA. CDR3 sequence (DNA): TGCAGCGTTTCTCAGGGGCCGTTCGACACTGAAGCTTTCTTT. This codes for CSVSQGPFDTEAFF.

The chain employs TRBV29-1 and TRBJ2-7, with 10 bases lining up with TRBD2. Germline loops: CDR1 SQVTM, CDR2 ANQGSEA. The CDR3 covers 19 residues. Unmatched junction bases numbered 23, after V lost 5 bases and J lost 4 bases. The CDR3, as DNA: TGCAGCGTTTTGGCCGGCCTAGCGGGAGACGGCCGGCACCGATACGAGCAGTACTTC. It yields the protein CSVLAGLAGDGRHRYEQYF.

The chain links TRBV9 to TRBJ1-2; 7 bases agree with TRBD1. This CDR3 region has 15 residues. V gave up 0 bases and J gave up 3 bases; unmatched junction bases: 5. The germline V gene encodes CDR1 SGDLS and CDR2 YYNGEE. CDR3 nucleotide sequence: TGTGCCAGCAGCGTAGGGGACAGCCTTTACTATGGCTACACCTTC. Amino acid sequence: CASSVGDSLYYGYTF.

This clone was counted a few times. V gene TRBV4-3 combines with J gene TRBJ2-1; TRBD2 matches at 8 bases. The CDR3 extends over 15 amino acids. Germline CDR1 LGHNA, CDR2 YSLEER. Trimming cost V 5 bases and J 7 bases; bases outside gene matches: 10. Here the CDR3 DNA reads TGCGCCAGCAGCACGACACTAGCGGCAAGTAATGAGCAGTTCTTC. Its translation: CASSTTLAASNEQFF.

DNA for the CDR3: TGTGCCAGCAGCTTCGGCCAGCCGCAAGATACGCAGTATTTT. This codes for CASSFGQPQDTQYF. The chain carries TRBV7-9 and TRBJ2-3; D call uncertain. Germline loops: CDR1 SEHNR, CDR2 FQNEAQ (reference sequence). The CDR3 is made up of 14 amino acids. Deletions cut 3 bases from V and 5 bases from J, with 12 bases between.

The chain recombines TRBV7-2 with TRBJ1-6; tentative D call: TRBD1 (5 bases). The CDR3 is made up of 13 amino acids. Germline CDR1 is SGHTA and CDR2 is FQGNSA. Trimming removed 0 bases from V and 9 bases from J, with 6 bases in between. DNA of the CDR3: TGTGCCAGCAGCTTAGCCCAGGGTTCACCCCTCCACTTT. Protein sequence: CASSLAQGSPLHF.

This sequence joins TRBV10-3 and TRBJ1-5, with a tentative D call TRBD1 (5 bases). V lost 8 bases and J lost 5, with 13 bases in between. CDR1 is ENHRY and CDR2 is SYGVKD in the germline V gene. The CDR3 runs to 13 residues. This chain's CDR3 is CAIARRGDQPQHF. The CDR3 coding sequence is TGTGCCATCGCACGGAGGGGAGATCAGCCCCAGCATTTT.

The chain combines TRBV7-2 with TRBJ2-4; TRBD1 aligns across 9 bases. Germline trimming cut 1 base from V and 3 bases from J; bases unmatched to any gene: 13. The germline gives CDR1 SGHTA, CDR2 FQGNSA. The CDR3 sequence is 19 residues long. CDR3 sequence (DNA): TGTGCCAGCAGCTTAGTCCTTGGGACAGGGTCATTGGACAAAAACATTCAGTACTTC. Its protein is CASSLVLGTGSLDKNIQYF.

The chain links TRBV7-6 to TRBJ2-3; D might be TRBD1 or TRBD2, each matching 5 bases. The V gene lost 4 bases and the J gene lost 3 bases, with 14 bases spanning the gap. Germline V gene sequence: CDR1 SGHVS, CDR2 FNYEAQ. This CDR3 region has 15 residues. The chain's CDR3 is CASSSRVGDTDTQYF. The CDR3 DNA reads as TGTGCCAGCAGCTCCAGAGTGGGGGATACAGATACGCAGTATTTT.

A single count supports this clone. The V call is TRBV4-3, the J call TRBJ1-5; 9 bases are shared with TRBD1. Germline assignment: CDR1 LGHNA and CDR2 YSLEER. The CDR3 contains 16 residues. V shed 0 bases and J 7 bases; nucleotides not matched to a gene: 7. CDR3 region: CASSQDSGTGLQPQHF. Written as DNA, the CDR3 is TGCGCCAGCAGCCAAGATTCCGGGACAGGGTTGCAGCCCCAGCATTTT.

This rearrangement joins TRBV14 to TRBJ2-7; no reliable D call. The germline V and J ends were trimmed by 2 bases and 2 bases, with 16 bases remaining between them. Germline-derived CDR1 and CDR2 are SGHDN and FVKESK. CDR3 length: 16 residues. The CDR3: CASSQINGLFAYEQYF. DNA for the CDR3: TGTGCCAGCAGCCAAATCAACGGTCTCTTTGCCTACGAGCAGTACTTC.

The chain's CDR3 is CASRVRGLDTEAFF. As DNA, the CDR3 is TGTGCCAGCAGAGTCAGGGGACTTGACACTGAAGCTTTCTTT. The chain combines TRBV5-4 with TRBJ1-1; TRBD1 might be the D (6 bases). Germline loops: CDR1 SGHNT, CDR2 YYREEE (reference sequence). The CDR3 totals 14 residues. V gave up 5 bases and J gave up 3 bases, with 14 bases separating them.

The chain is built from TRBV3-1 (or the pseudogene TRBV3-2) and TRBJ2-7; 9 nucleotides match TRBD1. This CDR3 has 16 residues. With 4 bases clipped from V and 2 bases from J, the junction kept 9 bases outside the gene matches. Germline V gene data show CDR1 as LGHDT and CDR2 as YNNKEL (reference sequence). The CDR3 protein is CASSRGTGPSTYEQYF. Written as DNA, the CDR3 is TGTGCCAGCAGCCGCGGGACAGGGCCATCCACCTACGAGCAGTACTTC.

This chain links TRBV4-3 with TRBJ1-2, with 9 positions matching TRBD1. CDR3 length: 16 amino acids. Unmatched junction bases numbered 9, after V lost 0 bases and J lost 7 bases. Germline CDR1 LGHNA, CDR2 YSLEER. CDR3 loop: CASSQDPVGQGGGYTF. In DNA form, the CDR3 reads TGCGCCAGCAGCCAAGACCCTGTGGGACAGGGCGGTGGCTACACCTTC.